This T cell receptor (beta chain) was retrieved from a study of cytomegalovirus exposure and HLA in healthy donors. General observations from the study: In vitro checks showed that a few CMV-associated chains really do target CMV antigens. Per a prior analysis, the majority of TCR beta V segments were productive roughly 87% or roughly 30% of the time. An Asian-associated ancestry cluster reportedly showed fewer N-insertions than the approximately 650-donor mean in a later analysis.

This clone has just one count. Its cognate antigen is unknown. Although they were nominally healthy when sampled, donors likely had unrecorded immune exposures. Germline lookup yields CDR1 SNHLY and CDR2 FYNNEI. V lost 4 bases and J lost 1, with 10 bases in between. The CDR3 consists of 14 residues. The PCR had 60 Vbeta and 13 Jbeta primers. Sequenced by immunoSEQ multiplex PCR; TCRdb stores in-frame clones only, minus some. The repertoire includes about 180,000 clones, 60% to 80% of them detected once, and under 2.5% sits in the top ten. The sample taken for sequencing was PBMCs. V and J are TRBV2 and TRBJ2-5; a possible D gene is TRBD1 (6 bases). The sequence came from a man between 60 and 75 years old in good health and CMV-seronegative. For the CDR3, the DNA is TGTGCCAGCAGTGGGATGACAGGCCAAGAGACCCAGTACTTC. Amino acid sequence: CASSGMTGQETQYF.